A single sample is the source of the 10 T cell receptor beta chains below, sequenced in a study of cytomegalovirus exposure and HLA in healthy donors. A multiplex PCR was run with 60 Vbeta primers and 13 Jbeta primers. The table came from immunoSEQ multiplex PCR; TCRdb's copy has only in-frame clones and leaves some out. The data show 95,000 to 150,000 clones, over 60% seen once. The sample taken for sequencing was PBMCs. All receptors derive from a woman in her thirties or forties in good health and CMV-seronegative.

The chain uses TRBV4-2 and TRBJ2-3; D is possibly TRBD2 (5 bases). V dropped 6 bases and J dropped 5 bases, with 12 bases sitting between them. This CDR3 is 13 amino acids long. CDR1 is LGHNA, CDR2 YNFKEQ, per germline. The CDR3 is CASRTVRGDTQYF. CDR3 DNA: TGTGCCAGCAGGACTGTCCGGGGAGATACGCAGTATTTT.

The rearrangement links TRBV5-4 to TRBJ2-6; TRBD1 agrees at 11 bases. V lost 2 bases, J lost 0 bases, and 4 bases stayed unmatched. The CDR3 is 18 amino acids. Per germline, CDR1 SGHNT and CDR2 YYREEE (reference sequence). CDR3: CASSLGGTGGSGANVLTF. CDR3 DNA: TGTGCCAGCAGCTTAGGGGGGACAGGGGGCTCTGGGGCCAACGTCCTGACTTTC. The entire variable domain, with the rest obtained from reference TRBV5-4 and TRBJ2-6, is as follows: ETGVTQSPTHLIKTRGQQVTLRCSSQSGHNTVSWYQQALGQGPQFIFQYYREEENGRGNFPPRFSGLQFPNYSSELNVNALELDDSALYLCASSLGGTGGSGANVLTFGAGSRLTVL.

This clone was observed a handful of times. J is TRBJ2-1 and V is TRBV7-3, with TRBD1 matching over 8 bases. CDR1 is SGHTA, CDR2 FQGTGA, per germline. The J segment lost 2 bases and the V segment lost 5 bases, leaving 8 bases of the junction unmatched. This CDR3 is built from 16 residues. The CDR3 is CASSPRGRVAYNEQFF. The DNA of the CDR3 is TGTGCCAGCAGCCCCAGGGGGCGGGTCGCCTACAATGAGCAGTTCTTC.

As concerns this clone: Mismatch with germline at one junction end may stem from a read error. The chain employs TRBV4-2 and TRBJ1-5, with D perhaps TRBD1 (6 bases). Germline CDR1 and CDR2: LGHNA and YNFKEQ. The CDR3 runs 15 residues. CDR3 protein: CASSHSRGSNQPQHF. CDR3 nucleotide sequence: TGTGCCAGCAGCCATTCAAGGGGGAGCAACCAGCCCCAGCATTTT.

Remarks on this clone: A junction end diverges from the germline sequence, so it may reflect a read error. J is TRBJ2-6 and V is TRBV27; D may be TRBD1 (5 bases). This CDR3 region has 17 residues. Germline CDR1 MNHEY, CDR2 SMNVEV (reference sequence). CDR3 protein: CASSLRTESSGANGLTF. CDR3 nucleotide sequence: TGTGCCAGCAGTTTACGAACGGAAAGCTCTGGGGCCAACGGCCTGACTTTC.

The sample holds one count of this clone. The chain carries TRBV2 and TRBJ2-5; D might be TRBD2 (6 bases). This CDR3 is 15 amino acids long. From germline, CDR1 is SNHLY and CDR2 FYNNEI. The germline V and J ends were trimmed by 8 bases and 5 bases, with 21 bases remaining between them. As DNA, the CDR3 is TGTGCCAGCCGCAGAGAGGCCGGGACTGGGGAGACCCAGTACTTC. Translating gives CASRREAGTGETQYF.

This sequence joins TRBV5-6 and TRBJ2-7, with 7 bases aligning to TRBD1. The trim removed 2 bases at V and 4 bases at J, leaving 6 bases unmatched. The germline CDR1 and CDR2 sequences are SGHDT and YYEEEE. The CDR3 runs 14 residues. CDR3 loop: CASSFQGTVYEQYF. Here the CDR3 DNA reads TGTGCCAGCAGCTTTCAAGGGACAGTATACGAGCAGTACTTC.

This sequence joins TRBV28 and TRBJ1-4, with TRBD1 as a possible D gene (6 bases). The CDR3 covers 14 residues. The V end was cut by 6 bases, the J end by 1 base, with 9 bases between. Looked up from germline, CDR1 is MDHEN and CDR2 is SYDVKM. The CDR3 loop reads CASRRQETNEKLFF. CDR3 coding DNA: TGTGCCAGCAGGAGACAGGAAACTAATGAAAAACTGTTTTTT.

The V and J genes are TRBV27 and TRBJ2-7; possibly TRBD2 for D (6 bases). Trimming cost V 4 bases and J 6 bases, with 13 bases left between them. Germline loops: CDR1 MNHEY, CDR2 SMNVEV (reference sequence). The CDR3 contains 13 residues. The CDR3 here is CASSSFAGIEQYF. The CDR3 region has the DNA TGTGCCAGCAGTTCTTTCGCGGGGATCGAGCAGTACTTC.

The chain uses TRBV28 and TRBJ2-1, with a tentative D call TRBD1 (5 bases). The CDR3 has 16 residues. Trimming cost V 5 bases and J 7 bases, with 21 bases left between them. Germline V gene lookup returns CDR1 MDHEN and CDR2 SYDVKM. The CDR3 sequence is CASSVTASASGNEQFF. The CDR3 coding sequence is TGTGCCAGCAGTGTGACAGCTTCCGCATCAGGGAATGAGCAGTTCTTC.